A selection of T cell receptor beta chains follows, all from one sample in a study of blood T cell repertoires in COVID-19. TCRdb's copy holds only in-frame clones and misses some; the assay was immunoSEQ multiplex PCR. Of about 200,000 clones in the sample, 86% are singletons; the top ten hold approximately 10%. Sequencing was performed on peripheral blood. These receptors all stem from a woman between 50 and 59 years old with COVID-19, enrolled during active disease. Both conserved end residues are part of each CDR3. Each record gives: V gene, D gene, J gene, clone size, CDR3 protein, CDR3 DNA. The D gene is left open where the match is weak. The listing skips clone size in some rows; elsewhere it reads once, few, many or a size class.

TRBV7-4,NA,TRBJ1-5,NA,CASTQLQTEENSNQPQHF,TGTGCCAGCACCCAATTACAGACCGAAGAAAATAGCAATCAGCCCCAGCATTTT
TRBV4-1,NA,TRBJ1-2,NA,CASSQVRPTGRDGYTF,TGCGCCAGCAGCCAAGTCAGGCCGACAGGCCGAGATGGCTACACCTTC
TRBV9,NA,TRBJ1-3,NA,CASSTAPGTGNTIYF,TGTGCCAGCAGCACCGCCCCGGGGACTGGAAACACCATATATTTT
TRBV29-1,TRBD1,TRBJ2-4,NA,CSVTGQGANIQYF,TGCAGCGTCACCGGACAGGGGGCAAACATTCAGTACTTC
TRBV11-2,TRBD1,TRBJ2-1,NA,CASSPPGQGNNEQFF,TGTGCCAGCAGCCCACCCGGACAGGGAAACAATGAGCAGTTCTTC
TRBV6-2/TRBV6-3,TRBD1,TRBJ1-2,NA,CASSYQGADYGYTF,TGTGCCAGCAGTTATCAGGGGGCGGACTATGGCTACACCTTC
TRBV18,NA,TRBJ2-3,NA,CASSPPGGQEHTQYF,TGTGCCAGCTCACCACCGGGGGGGCAAGAACATACGCAGTATTTT
TRBV12-3/TRBV12-4,NA,TRBJ2-2,NA,CASSPRGTGELFF,TGTGCCAGCAGCCCCCGGGGCACCGGGGAGCTGTTTTTT
TRBV5-1,TRBD1,TRBJ2-3,few,CASSLDGTATDTQYF,TGCGCCAGCAGCTTGGATGGGACAGCCACAGATACGCAGTATTTT
TRBV28,NA,TRBJ1-5,NA,CASTIGGSNQPQHF,TGTGCCAGCACTATCGGGGGGAGCAATCAGCCCCAGCATTTT
TRBV4-1,NA,TRBJ1-1,few,CASSQERGTEAFF,TGCGCCAGCAGCCAAGAACGAGGCACTGAAGCTTTCTTT